What follows are 2 T cell receptor beta chains derived from one specimen sequenced in a study of T cells in Graves' hyperthyroidism and ophthalmopathy. Authors of the study amplified TCR beta CDR3 regions from RNA transcripts. HTBI primers were used for first-round RT-PCR of the TCR CDR3. Via MiXCR, TCRdb re-called the multiplex PCR reads, giving one row per CDR3 protein. The sample yields about 270,000 distinct CDR3 sequences, approximately 14% seen once. The sample taken for sequencing was blood. The receptors here all came from a woman in her fifties or sixties with Graves' hyperthyroidism that later progressed to Graves' ophthalmopathy.

The sample holds many counts of this clonotype. The rearrangement joins TRBV18 to TRBJ1-1, with unresolved D. The CDR3 loop spans 16 amino acids. The V end was cut by 4 bases, the J end by 6 bases, with 21 bases between. From germline, CDR1 is KGHSH and CDR2 LQKENI. The CDR3 region has the DNA TGTGCCAGCTCACGAGGCCTCGGGGTAGATATTTCTGAAGCTTTCTTT. It translates to CASSRGLGVDISEAFF. Drawing the rest from reference TRBV18 and TRBJ1-1, the complete variable domain is NAGVMQNPRHLVRRRGQEARLRCSPMKGHSHVYWYRQLPEEGLKFMVYLQKENIIDESGMPKERFSAEFPKEGPSILRIQQVVRGDSAAYFCASSRGLGVDISEAFFGQGTRLTVV.

This clonotype has at least ten counts. CDR3 amino acids: CASSYSTFRTGSTDTQYF. DNA for the CDR3: TGTGCCAGCAGTTACTCCACCTTTCGGACAGGCAGCACAGATACGCAGTATTTT. The chain carries TRBV6-2 or TRBV6-3 and TRBJ2-3, with 7 bases matching TRBD1. The CDR3 is made up of 18 amino acids. Germline V lookup: CDR1 MNHEY, CDR2 SVGEGT. The trim removed 0 bases at V and 0 bases at J, leaving 9 bases unmatched.